The 23 T cell receptor beta chains given below trace back to one sample, sequenced in a study of shared T cell receptors in the human thymus. Data came from immunoSEQ multiplex PCR; TCRdb stores just in-frame clones and leaves some out. The sample shows 700,000 or so clones, 70% to 90% of them seen only once. Another study also made use of these data, one on human thymus T cells.

The sequencing input was thymocytes. Source of these receptors: a girl less than two years old with a congenital heart defect.

The rearrangement links TRBV10-3 to TRBJ1-2; a possible D gene is TRBD1 (5 bases). CDR1 and CDR2 from the germline V gene are ENHRY and SYGVKD. Trimming cost V 0 bases and J 2 bases, with 28 bases left between them. The CDR3 spans 21 residues. The CDR3 reads CAISESGLWAGFATSNYGYTF. The CDR3, as DNA: TGTGCCATCAGTGAGTCGGGGCTGTGGGCGGGGTTTGCCACCAGCAACTATGGCTACACCTTC.

V and J are TRBV6-6 and TRBJ2-1, with 15 bases aligning to TRBD2. The CDR3 contains 15 residues. Unmatched junction bases numbered 7, after V lost 8 bases and J lost 8 bases. From germline, CDR1 is MNHNY and CDR2 SVGAGI (reference sequence). The CDR3 bases are TGTGCCAGCGGACTAGCGGGGGGGCAGGTGGATGAGCAGTTCTTC. This codes for CASGLAGGQVDEQFF.

The rearrangement links TRBV10-2 to TRBJ1-5; 8 bases agree with TRBD1. J lost 2 bases, V lost 0 bases, and 6 bases had no gene match. The CDR3 totals 17 residues. Germline V gene sequence: CDR1 WSHSY, CDR2 SAAADI. The CDR3 spells CASSESRGQLGNQPQHF. The CDR3 DNA reads TGCGCCAGCAGTGAGTCCAGGGGGCAGTTGGGCAATCAGCCCCAGCATTTT.

The V and J genes are TRBV10-3 and TRBJ1-1, with 7 bases fitting TRBD1. Germline V lookup: CDR1 ENHRY, CDR2 SYGVKD. Trimming at V came to 3 bases and at J to 3 bases, leaving 7 bases not matched to a gene. This CDR3 comprises 15 residues. For the CDR3, the DNA is TGTGCCATCAGTGAACTGACAGGGTCGGACACTGAAGCTTTCTTT. Protein sequence: CAISELTGSDTEAFF.

This chain uses TRBV27 with TRBJ1-1, with D hard to call. From germline, CDR1 is MNHEY and CDR2 SMNVEV (reference sequence). This CDR3 contains 17 residues. V was clipped by 5 bases and J by 0 bases, with 19 bases between them. In nucleotides, the CDR3 is TGTGCCAGCAGTCCGTGGTTGTCCGATGACATGAACACTGAAGCTTTCTTT. Its protein product is CASSPWLSDDMNTEAFF.

V usage is TRBV27 and J usage is TRBJ2-7; 9 bases match TRBD1. The germline CDR1 and CDR2 sequences are MNHEY and SMNVEV (reference sequence). The V segment lost 4 bases and the J segment 2 bases; nucleotides outside the gene matches: 6. This CDR3 has 15 amino acids. CDR3 sequence: CASSSHRGLAYEQYF. The CDR3 DNA reads TGTGCCAGCAGTTCCCACAGGGGGCTAGCCTACGAGCAGTACTTC.

The chain is built from TRBV21-1 and TRBJ1-1; TRBD1, the table's D call, lacks a check against the DNA. TRBV21-1 is noted as a pseudogene. This CDR3 spans 13 amino acids. The CDR3 loop reads CASSTGQGTEAFF. CDR3 sequence (DNA): TGTGCCAGCAGCACTGGACAGGGAACTGAAGCTTTCTTT.

The chain joins TRBV18 to TRBJ2-3, with 7 bases fitting TRBD2. The J segment lost 2 bases and the V segment lost 4 bases, leaving 15 bases of the junction unmatched. Germline V gene lookup returns CDR1 KGHSH and CDR2 LQKENI. This CDR3 is built from 18 residues. CDR3: CASSLTIRSGEITDTQYF. The CDR3 DNA is TGTGCCAGCTCACTAACGATTAGAAGCGGGGAAATCACAGATACGCAGTATTTT.

This clone was seen only once. The chain carries TRBV5-6 and TRBJ1-1, with a possible D match to TRBD1 (5 bases). CDR3 size: 14 residues. Per germline, CDR1 SGHDT and CDR2 YYEEEE. The V gene lost 0 bases and the J gene lost 3 bases, with 9 bases spanning the gap. DNA of the CDR3: TGTGCCAGCAGCTTGGTAGGGGTGGACACTGAAGCTTTCTTT. Its protein is CASSLVGVDTEAFF.

CDR3 in amino acids: CASSEFLSGTGEEGYTF. CDR3 DNA sequence: TGTGCCAGCAGTGAATTTTTATCCGGGACAGGGGAAGAAGGCTACACCTTC. The chain couples TRBV2 to TRBJ1-2, with 10 bases that match TRBD1. CDR3 length: 17 amino acids. Losses at the gene ends were 2 bases for V and 8 bases for J; bases not matched to a gene: 14. Germline lookup yields CDR1 SNHLY and CDR2 FYNNEI.

This clone showed up just a few times. The chain uses TRBV7-2 and TRBJ2-7; possible D gene TRBD1, 5 bases. Germline V lookup: CDR1 SGHTA, CDR2 FQGNSA. The germline V and J ends were trimmed by 4 bases and 3 bases, with 16 bases remaining between them. There are 15 residues in the CDR3. Here the CDR3 reads CASSSRQHLLYEQYF. The CDR3 DNA is TGTGCCAGCAGCTCAAGACAGCATCTCCTCTACGAGCAGTACTTC.

The chain is built from TRBV29-1 and TRBJ2-3; D is perhaps TRBD2 (5 bases). The CDR3 is 15 amino acids. V was shortened by 3 bases and J by 4 bases, with 17 bases between the two germline ends. CDR1 and CDR2 from the germline V gene are SQVTM and ANQGSEA. CDR3 DNA sequence: TGCAGCGTTGACGATGGCACAAGAGGGTCAGATACGCAGTATTTT. The encoded protein is CSVDDGTRGSDTQYF.

This rearrangement joins TRBV4-1 to TRBJ1-2; D might be TRBD1 (5 bases). Germline values: CDR1 MGHRA, CDR2 YSYEKL. CDR3 size: 18 residues. Trimming took off 1 base at V and 8 bases at J, with 26 bases between the two ends. This chain's CDR3 is CASSQVNAGGGTSFGYTF. For the CDR3, the DNA is TGCGCCAGCAGCCAAGTCAACGCCGGGGGTGGAACCTCCTTCGGCTACACCTTC.

The rearrangement links TRBV6-5 to TRBJ1-2, with D possibly being TRBD1 (6 bases). The CDR3 spans 15 residues. The ends were cut back, 1 base at V and 5 bases at J, with 14 bases in the middle. Germline V gene data show CDR1 as MNHEY and CDR2 as SVGAGI. The CDR3 nucleotides are TGTGCCAGCAGTTACTTTTCCTACAGGGATTATGGCTACACCTTC. As protein: CASSYFSYRDYGYTF.

This clone was found a few times. The V and J genes are TRBV7-6 and TRBJ1-2; 7 bases line up with TRBD1. Germline V CDR1 and CDR2: SGHVS, FNYEAQ. The CDR3 spans 14 residues. Trimming at V came to 0 bases and at J to 7 bases, leaving 5 bases not matched to a gene. The CDR3 bases are TGTGCCAGCAGCTTAGCAGGGGGCGCGGGTGGCTACACCTTC. Translation gives CASSLAGGAGGYTF. The full variable domain, rest sourced from reference TRBV7-6 and TRBJ1-2, is GAGVSQSPRYKVTKRGQDVALRCDPISGHVSLYWYRQALGQGPEFLTYFNYEAQQDKSGLPNDRFSAERPEGSISTLTIQRTEQRDSAMYRCASSLAGGAGGYTFGSGTRLTVV.

Only a few counts were recorded for this clone. The CDR3 bases are TGTGCCAGCAGTGATGCCCAGGGTGACTCCTACGAGCAGTACTTC. It is translated as CASSDAQGDSYEQYF. The chain has TRBV2 and TRBJ2-7, with D tentatively TRBD1 (5 bases). Between the trimmed V and J ends, which lost 3 bases and 0 bases, there was a span of 12 bases. Germline assignment: CDR1 SNHLY and CDR2 FYNNEI. CDR3 length: 15 residues.

The chain recombines TRBV7-8 with TRBJ2-7; D might be TRBD1 (6 bases). Germline assignment: CDR1 SGHVS and CDR2 FQNEAQ. The V gene lost 5 bases and the J gene lost 2 bases, with 16 bases spanning the gap. CDR3 size: 15 residues. The CDR3 reads CASSLTGLPPYEQYF. The CDR3, as DNA: TGTGCCAGCAGCCTGACAGGCCTCCCTCCCTACGAGCAGTACTTC.

This clone was detected only a few times. The V call is TRBV15, the J call TRBJ1-3, with unresolved D. V was pared by 0 bases and J by 4 bases, with 10 bases between. The CDR3 runs to 15 residues. Germline-derived CDR1 and CDR2 are LNHNV and YYDKDF (reference sequence). This CDR3 is CATSREPRGGNTIYF. The DNA for the CDR3 is TGTGCCACCAGCAGAGAGCCGAGAGGGGGAAACACCATATATTTT.

The chain combines TRBV7-9 with TRBJ2-2; TRBD1 aligns across 7 bases. V lost 5 bases to trimming and J lost 2 bases; unmatched junction nucleotides: 14. Germline V CDR1 and CDR2: SEHNR, FQNEAQ (reference sequence). The CDR3 totals 18 residues. For the CDR3, the DNA is TGTGCCAGCAGCCCCCGACAGGGCCTACCTCAAAACACCGGGGAGCTGTTTTTT. Protein product: CASSPRQGLPQNTGELFF.

V is TRBV29-1 and J is TRBJ1-2, with 7 bases fitting TRBD1. J lost 6 bases, V lost 4 bases, and 5 bases had no gene match. Germline CDR1 and CDR2: SQVTM and ANQGSEA. There are 12 residues in the CDR3. CDR3 nucleotide sequence: TGCAGCGTTGTCCCCAGGGGGGATGGCTACACCTTC. It is translated as CSVVPRGDGYTF.

The V and J genes are TRBV28 and TRBJ2-7; D uncertain. Trimming removed 5 bases from V and 2 bases from J, with 16 bases in between. Germline CDR1 and CDR2: MDHEN and SYDVKM. The length of the CDR3 is 15 residues. CDR3 region: CASSPTYEYPYEQYF. CDR3 nucleotide sequence: TGTGCCAGCAGTCCTACGTACGAGTATCCCTACGAGCAGTACTTC. Complete variable domain (other parts from reference TRBV28 and TRBJ2-7): DVKVTQSSRYLVKRTGEKVFLECVQDMDHENMFWYRQDPGLGLRLIYFSYDVKMKEKGDIPEGYSVSREKKERFSLILESASTNQTSMYLCASSPTYEYPYEQYFGPGTRLTVT.

V usage is TRBV27 and J usage is TRBJ1-1, with D maybe TRBD1 (5 bases). The CDR3 is made up of 13 amino acids. The V and J ends lost 6 bases and 0 bases respectively, with 8 bases between them. Germline V gene data show CDR1 as MNHEY and CDR2 as SMNVEV (reference sequence). CDR3 sequence (DNA): TGTGCCAGCAGCCCGACAGTGAACACTGAAGCTTTCTTT. Its protein is CASSPTVNTEAFF.

This sequence joins TRBV6-6 and TRBJ1-2; TRBD1 is a possible D gene (5 bases). The V end was cut by 0 bases, the J end by 7 bases, with 15 bases between. Germline-derived CDR1 and CDR2 are MNHNY and SVGAGI (reference sequence). The CDR3 runs 15 residues. DNA for the CDR3: TGTGCCAGCAGTTACTCGGGGCTGGGTTGTGGTGGCTACACCTTC. Its translation is CASSYSGLGCGGYTF.